This TCR beta chain was recorded in a study of cytomegalovirus exposure and HLA in healthy donors. The PCR made use of 60 Vbeta and 13 Jbeta primers. TCRdb's table, derived via immunoSEQ multiplex PCR, lists solely in-frame clones and lacks some. The table lists about 180,000 clones, over 70% of them singletons. V lost 2 bases and J lost 6, with 10 bases in between. The CDR3 sequence is 14 residues long. The germline gives CDR1 KGHSH, CDR2 LQKENI. The chain uses TRBV18 and TRBJ2-2; D unresolved. The specimen was PBMCs. The receptor's source is a man between 18 and 35 years old in good health and CMV-seronegative. The CDR3 DNA sequence: TGTGCCAGCTCACCATACCCCCGGTCCGGGGAGCTGTTTTTT. Translation gives CASSPYPRSGELFF.